These 5 T cell receptor beta chains were all obtained from the same sample, sequenced in a study of T cell repertoires in cytomegalovirus infection. TCRdb reprocessed the reads via MiXCR and lists one record per CDR3 protein. The repertoire consists of about 890,000 distinct CDR3 sequences, with around a third occurring once and the leading ten covering roughly 13%. These receptors' antigens are unknown. The specimen comprised cultured CD8+ T cells from PBMCs, sampled from culture after CMV antigen stimulation. The receptors derive from a human donor in good health (CMV status not recorded). Some clones in this sample may be carry-over from other donors' samples.

The V gene is TRBV5-1, the J gene TRBJ2-1, with D maybe TRBD1 (5 bases). CDR3 length equals 19 residues. V lost 6 bases and J 0 bases, leaving 25 bases between the germline ends. CDR1 is SGHRS and CDR2 is YFSETQ in the germline V gene. CDR3 in amino acids: CASKLHLAQGLSSYNEQFF. DNA of the CDR3: TGCGCCAGCAAACTTCACCTTGCGCAGGGCCTTAGCTCCTACAATGAGCAGTTCTTC.

The CDR3 sequence: CASSLSRVLSGANVLTF. As DNA, the CDR3 is TGTGCCAGCAGCTTATCAAGGGTCCTCTCTGGGGCCAACGTCCTGACTTTC. The chain uses TRBV9 and TRBJ2-6; D unclear. The CDR3 covers 17 residues. The V end was cut by 4 bases, the J end by 0 bases, with 14 bases between. The germline V gene has CDR1 SGDLS and CDR2 YYNGEE.

Ten or more counts support this clonotype. DNA of the CDR3: TGTGCCAGCAGACTAGACAGAAAGGCCTATGGCTACACCTTC. Protein product: CASRLDRKAYGYTF. The chain is built from TRBV6-1 and TRBJ1-2, with D perhaps matching TRBD1 (5 bases). The V gene lost 6 bases and the J gene lost 4 bases, with 15 bases spanning the gap. Per germline, CDR1 MNHNS and CDR2 SASEGT. The length of the CDR3 is 14 residues.

This clonotype was counted a few times. The chain is built from TRBV11-3 and TRBJ1-6; the match to TRBD1 covers 8 bases. The CDR3 covers 17 residues. From germline, CDR1 is SGHNT and CDR2 YENEEA. With 3 bases clipped from V and 10 bases from J, the junction kept 14 bases outside the gene matches. DNA of the CDR3: TGTGCCAGCAGCTTGGATACCCCGACAGGGGCACGGTCACCCCTCCACTTT. Translating it yields CASSLDTPTGARSPLHF.

This clonotype has ten or more counts. This chain uses TRBV7-6 with TRBJ2-3; no clear D gene. CDR3 length equals 18 residues. Looked up from germline, CDR1 is SGHVS and CDR2 is FNYEAQ. The V gene lost 0 bases and the J gene lost 2 bases, with 18 bases spanning the gap. The CDR3 here is CASSLAGLSRTFTDTQYF. The CDR3 region has the DNA TGTGCCAGCAGCTTAGCTGGGCTCTCTAGAACCTTCACAGATACGCAGTATTTT.